The T cell receptor (beta chain) described here comes from a study of cytomegalovirus exposure and HLA in healthy donors (TCRdb year 2017). Notes on the research overall: According to a later analysis, one platform produced both the 100 to 150 validation repertoires and the 670 or so repertoires of the first cohort. The aim of the study was to test whether cataloging public T cell receptors could identify signatures of past pathogen exposure. A separate validation cohort of 100 to 150 different subjects was used in addition to the approximately 700-subject first cohort. High-throughput TCR immunosequencing, statistical association of individual TCRs with disease status, and machine learning were combined to predict cytomegalovirus infection status.

Donors formed part of the validation cohort, which comprised 120 subjects and was distinct from the first cohort of 670 or so subjects. The germline V end is reduced by 1 base and the J end by 6 bases; junction bases left unmatched: 10. Per the germline V gene, SGHRS is the CDR1 and YFSETQ is the CDR2. Including cysteine and phenylalanine, the CDR3 has 16 amino acids. The CDR3 DNA has 48 bases and is translated from base 1. Beyond this particular receptor, the publication reports: The study gave a list of 150 to 200 TCR beta chains associated with cytomegalovirus. The classifier was reported to diagnose cytomegalovirus status with high specificity and sensitivity in both the original cohort and the validation cohort. A later analysis had no HLA typing for the validation cohort, so co-occurrence there was scored across all 110 or so repertoires. Most TCR sequences were seen in very few donors, while some public TCRs were found in many individuals. Subsequent analysis determined that TCRs grouped into clusters in the first cohort also showed a tendency toward co-occurrence across the roughly 110 validation repertoires, and approximately 93% of cluster scores exceeded 0. In vitro tests confirmed that a few of the cytomegalovirus-associated TCR beta chains recognize cytomegalovirus antigens. The authors suggested that the approach could potentially be generalized to other disease states and immunological phenotypes.

The receptor library was made with the immunoSEQ multiplex PCR assay. The published analysis was carried out like this. To diagnose cytomegalovirus status from the catalog of TCR beta chain sequences, a statistical classification framework was built. Held by TCRdb, this immuneACCESS table contains in-frame sequences only and omits some clones. Under half of the omission traces to an unresolved V gene where checked; the cause of the rest is unknown. V and J calls and clone size come straight from that table; D and trimming were deduced from the DNA. This sample gives roughly 60,000 clones in total; 85% to 95% of them show up just once. The ten largest make up roughly 6% of the sample. This clone was detected only once. No cognate antigen has been identified for it. No much larger clone is present one base from it, and per-base qualities are unavailable.

This receptor was identified in a young woman in good health and CMV-seropositive. The receptor chain draws on TRBV5-1 and TRBJ2-3, with TRBD2 matching 8 junction bases. Sequenced input: PBMCs. The CDR3 amino acid sequence is: CASSLRVAGSTDTQYF. The nucleotide sequence reads as follows: TGCGCCAGCAGCTTGAGAGTAGCGGGATCTACGGATACGCAGTATTTT.